Listed below are T cell receptor beta chains from one sample, sequenced in a study of early T cells in non-severe SARS-CoV-2 infection. One entry per CDR3 protein, called by TCRdb with MiXCR from the 5' RACE reads. This table has about 83,000 distinct CDR3 sequences, 10% to 15% appearing once. The sample taken for sequencing was whole blood. The receptors were gathered from an adult who was a healthcare worker with PCR-confirmed SARS-CoV-2 infection or an uninfected control (not recorded which). Each CDR3 is given with its conserved first and last residue. The D gene is left open where the match is weak. Only part of the rows carry a size: once, few, many, or a class if the clone is expanded.

j_call | clone_size | d_call | v_call | cdr3_aa | cdr3_nt
TRBJ2-5 | few | . | TRBV29-1 | CSIRGAGKETQYF | TGCAGCATACGCGGGGCAGGGAAAGAGACCCAGTACTTC
TRBJ1-4 | many | . | TRBV4-1 | CASSQEGRNSEKLFF | TGCGCCAGCAGCCAAGAGGGGAGAAATAGTGAAAAACTGTTTTTT
TRBJ1-2 | few | . | TRBV7-2 | CASSYTGTGLGYTF | TGTGCCAGCAGCTACACCGGGACGGGCCTAGGCTACACCTTC
TRBJ2-1 | many | TRBD2 | TRBV19 | CASSRRTGGDEQFF | TGTGCCAGTAGTCGGCGGACTGGGGGGGATGAGCAGTTCTTC
TRBJ2-1 | . | TRBD2 | TRBV4-1 | CASSHSSSGRMLDEQFF | TGCGCCAGCAGCCACTCATCAAGCGGGAGAATGTTGGATGAGCAGTTCTTC
TRBJ2-7 | . | TRBD2 | TRBV27 | CASSYKASGSYEQYF | TGTGCCAGCAGTTACAAGGCTAGCGGGAGTTACGAGCAGTACTTC
TRBJ1-1 | . | . | TRBV12-3/TRBV12-4 | CASSFSVPTEAFF | TGTGCCAGCAGTTTTTCAGTCCCTACTGAAGCTTTCTTT
TRBJ2-7 | many | TRBD2 | TRBV5-4 | CASSLTSDSYEQYF | TGTGCCAGCAGCTTGACTAGCGACTCCTACGAGCAGTACTTC
TRBJ2-7 | . | TRBD2 | TRBV20-1 | CSASPSGSYEQYF | TGCAGTGCTAGCCCTAGCGGGAGTTACGAGCAGTACTTC
TRBJ2-5 | . | TRBD2 | TRBV5-8 | CASSDGTSGFQETQYF | TGTGCCAGCAGCGACGGGACTAGCGGGTTCCAAGAGACCCAGTACTTC
TRBJ2-4 | . | . | TRBV6-2/TRBV6-3 | CASSYHEVAKNIQYF | TGTGCCAGCAGTTACCATGAGGTAGCCAAAAACATTCAGTACTTC
TRBJ2-6 | many | . | TRBV6-5 | CASSYYHSSGANVLTF | TGTGCCAGCAGTTACTACCACTCCTCTGGGGCCAACGTCCTGACTTTC
TRBJ2-1 | . | TRBD2 | TRBV24-1 | CATSDPGLAVGDEQFF | TGTGCCACCAGTGATCCGGGACTAGCGGTGGGGGATGAGCAGTTCTTC
TRBJ2-5 | few | . | TRBV10-3 | CAISESELLQETQYF | TGTGCCATCAGTGAGTCGGAACTCCTCCAAGAGACCCAGTACTTC
TRBJ2-7 | . | . | TRBV20-1 | CSARVSGPYEQYF | TGCAGTGCTAGAGTGAGCGGCCCCTACGAGCAGTACTTC
TRBJ2-2 | few | . | TRBV29-1 | CSVRDTNTGELFF | TGCAGCGTTCGGGACACCAACACCGGGGAGCTGTTTTTT
TRBJ2-6 | few | . | TRBV27 | CASSLQRTSGANVLTF | TGTGCCAGCAGTTTACAGAGAACATCTGGGGCCAACGTCCTGACTTTC
TRBJ2-7 | many | . | TRBV5-4 | CASSADYEQYF | TGTGCCAGCAGCGCTGATTACGAGCAGTACTTC
TRBJ2-5 | many | . | TRBV5-1 | CASSPGNYQETQYF | TGCGCCAGCAGCCCCGGGAACTACCAAGAGACCCAGTACTTC
TRBJ2-4 | many | . | TRBV20-1 | CSARQAKNIQYF | TGCAGTGCTAGACAGGCCAAAAACATTCAGTACTTC
TRBJ2-7 | . | . | TRBV4-2 | CASSQGLDNEQYF | TGTGCCAGCAGCCAAGGACTAGATAACGAGCAGTACTTC
TRBJ2-5 | many | . | TRBV5-4 | CASSLERDSQRGTQYF | TGTGCCAGCAGCTTGGAAAGGGACTCTCAACGGGGGACCCAGTACTTC
TRBJ2-5 | . | TRBD1 | TRBV2 | CASSGADRAPQYF | TGTGCCAGCAGTGGTGCCGACAGGGCGCCCCAGTACTTC
TRBJ1-5 | . | TRBD1 | TRBV29-1 | CSVEQGARGYQPQHF | TGCAGCGTTGAACAGGGGGCGAGGGGGTATCAGCCCCAGCATTTT
TRBJ1-1 | few | TRBD1 | TRBV19 | CASSIQWTGGVKNWAFF | TGTGCCAGTAGTATACAGTGGACAGGGGGCGTCAAGAACTGGGCTTTCTTT
TRBJ2-2 | . | TRBD1 | TRBV5-4 | CASSSRTGWGAGELFF | TGTGCCAGCAGTTCCCGGACAGGGTGGGGCGCCGGGGAGCTGTTTTTT
TRBJ2-6 | . | . | TRBV7-3 | CASSLSTGTSGANVLTF | TGTGCCAGCAGCCTGTCGACAGGTACCTCTGGGGCCAACGTCCTGACTTTC
TRBJ2-1 | . | . | TRBV18 | CASSPTPLSSYNEQFF | TGTGCCAGCTCACCAACCCCGCTGTCTTCCTACAATGAGCAGTTCTTC
TRBJ1-1 | . | . | TRBV6-5 | CASSYSLGLTEAFF | TGTGCCAGCAGTTACTCGTTAGGTCTAACTGAAGCTTTCTTT
TRBJ2-1 | once | . | TRBV24-1 | CATSDLRFPAEQFF | TGTGCCACCAGTGATTTGCGTTTTCCTGCTGAGCAGTTCTTC
TRBJ2-2 | few | . | TRBV20-1 | CSAFDPFANTGELFF | TGCAGTGCTTTTGACCCGTTCGCGAACACCGGGGAGCTGTTTTTT
TRBJ2-5 | few | . | TRBV5-6 | CASSLWTAGQETQYF | TGTGCCAGCAGCTTGTGGACAGCCGGCCAAGAGACCCAGTACTTC
TRBJ2-3 | many | . | TRBV5-4 | CASSLRTGTDTQYF | TGTGCCAGCAGCTTACGAACTGGCACAGATACGCAGTATTTT
TRBJ2-7 | . | . | TRBV5-1 | CASSPQQGISYEQYF | TGCGCCAGCAGCCCCCAACAGGGTATCTCCTACGAGCAGTACTTC
TRBJ1-1 | few | TRBD1 | TRBV9 | CASSVDPGQITEAFF | TGTGCCAGCAGCGTAGATCCGGGACAGATAACTGAAGCTTTCTTT
TRBJ1-6 | few | TRBD1 | TRBV4-1 | CASSLWDRSSYNSPLHF | TGCGCCAGCAGCCTTTGGGACAGGAGCTCCTATAATTCACCCCTCCACTTT
TRBJ2-2 | . | TRBD2 | TRBV5-4 | CASSSGGLEGSGSRELFF | TGTGCCAGCAGCTCCGGGGGACTAGAGGGATCCGGCAGCCGGGAGCTGTTTTTT
TRBJ2-3 | many | TRBD2 | TRBV20-1 | CSAAVGLAGSTDTQYF | TGCAGTGCTGCAGTGGGGCTAGCGGGCAGCACAGATACGCAGTATTTT
TRBJ2-1 | . | TRBD2 | TRBV7-8 | CASSLEARGYNEQFF | TGTGCCAGCAGCTTAGAGGCGCGGGGGTACAATGAGCAGTTCTTC
TRBJ2-1 | few | . | TRBV21-1 | CASSGGSTTYNEQFF | TGTGCCAGCAGCGGAGGATCGACTACCTACAATGAGCAGTTCTTC
TRBJ1-5 | many | . | TRBV7-2 | CASSLVSGQPAQPQHF | TGTGCCAGCAGCTTAGTATCAGGGCAGCCCGCCCAGCCCCAGCATTTT
TRBJ1-5 | few | TRBD1 | TRBV12-3/TRBV12-4 | CASSLDQGAGQPQHF | TGTGCCAGCAGTTTAGATCAGGGGGCGGGTCAGCCCCAGCATTTT
TRBJ2-7 | many | TRBD2 | TRBV13 | CASSLLGSGSLEQYF | TGTGCCAGCAGCTTACTAGGTAGCGGGAGCCTCGAGCAGTACTTC
TRBJ2-7 | few | . | TRBV7-8 | CASSSRTHDWEQYF | TGTGCCAGCAGCTCCCGGACTCATGACTGGGAGCAGTACTTC
TRBJ2-1 | many | . | TRBV29-1 | CSVAGTEQFF | TGCAGCGTTGCCGGGACAGAGCAGTTCTTC
TRBJ2-3 | . | . | TRBV7-8 | CASSLAISIDTDTQYF | TGTGCCAGCAGCTTAGCGATTAGCATTGACACAGATACGCAGTATTTT
TRBJ2-1 | . | . | TRBV7-9 | CASSFGLVNEQFF | TGTGCCAGCAGCTTCGGATTAGTCAATGAGCAGTTCTTC
TRBJ2-3 | . | . | TRBV28 | CASSLSGPLSTDTQYF | TGTGCCAGCAGTTTATCAGGGCCGTTGAGCACAGATACGCAGTATTTT
TRBJ2-5 | . | . | TRBV7-6 | CASSPRQQETQYF | TGTGCCAGCAGCCCCCGACAGCAAGAGACCCAGTACTTC
TRBJ1-1 | . | . | TRBV6-9 | CASRPGEEQMNTEAFF | TGTGCCAGCAGACCAGGGGAGGAGCAGATGAACACTGAAGCTTTCTTT
TRBJ1-1 | few | TRBD1 | TRBV12-3/TRBV12-4 | CASSLVGTAHWTEAFF | TGTGCCAGCAGTTTAGTAGGGACAGCGCACTGGACTGAAGCTTTCTTT
TRBJ2-7 | . | TRBD2 | TRBV28 | CASRGFGAAGAYEQYF | TGTGCCAGCAGGGGGTTTGGTGCAGCGGGAGCTTACGAGCAGTACTTC